This entry is about one T cell receptor beta chain. The data were obtained in a study of T cell changes during pregnancy in multiple sclerosis. The CDR3 contains 16 residues. J gave up 5 bases and V 2 bases, and 8 bases lay outside the gene matches. Germline V gives CDR1 ENHRY, CDR2 SYGVKD. Repertoires were generated with immunoSEQ multiplex PCR, while TCRdb's copy carries only in-frame clones and drops some. The sample holds approximately 80,000 clones, approximately 93% seen once. V gene TRBV10-3 combines with J gene TRBJ2-5; 10 bases line up with TRBD2. This TCR was recovered from a female donor in good health, enrolled as a control in a pregnancy study. Source: peripheral blood, taken in the second trimester of pregnancy. In nucleotides, the CDR3 is TGTGCCATCAGTGAGATAGAGCGGGAGGGGAGGGAGACCCAGTACTTC. As protein: CAISEIEREGRETQYF.